Listed here are 20 T cell receptor beta chains from one sample, sequenced in a study of beta chain features in type 1 diabetes. Sequencing targeted expressed TCRB transcripts, as all isolated RNA had been reverse transcribed. The protocol was immunoSEQ multiplex PCR, while the TCRdb copy is restricted to in-frame clones and leaves out a portion. This table has hundreds of thousands of clones, 10% to 15% appearing once. Specimen: naive CD4+ T cells from blood. The source of these receptors is a man younger than 30 in good health.

The V call is TRBV4-3, the J call TRBJ2-7, with 8 bases lining up with TRBD1. CDR1 LGHNA and CDR2 YSLEER come from the germline V gene. Trimming took 1 base from V and 6 from J; bases not matched to a gene: 5. This CDR3 has 14 residues. In nucleotides, the CDR3 is TGCGCCAGCAGCCAAGGACAGGGGTCTGGCGAGCAGTACTTC. It is translated as CASSQGQGSGEQYF.

In its sample, this clone was seen a few times. CDR3 amino acids: CASREAGSSYNEQFF. CDR3 DNA: TGTGCCAGCAGAGAAGCGGGAAGCTCCTACAATGAGCAGTTCTTC. The V and J genes are TRBV28 and TRBJ2-1, with 7 bases aligning to TRBD2. The junction had 5 bases not matched to a gene; V was cut back by 6 bases and J by 0 bases. CDR1 is MDHEN, CDR2 SYDVKM, per germline. The CDR3 is made up of 15 amino acids.

This clone has only a few counts. One end of the junction fails to match germline, which may point to a read error. The V and J genes are TRBV7-9 and TRBJ2-1, with 11 bases that match TRBD2. The CDR3 extends over 15 amino acids. The germline V gene encodes CDR1 SEHNR and CDR2 FQNEAQ (reference sequence). The CDR3 sequence: CASSLAGGPFNEQFF. CDR3 sequence (DNA): TGTGCCAGCAGCCTAGCGGGAGGTCCTTTCAATGAGCAGTTCTTC.

The chain recombines TRBV5-4 with TRBJ2-7; maybe TRBD2 (5 bases). There are 14 residues in the CDR3. Between the trimmed V and J ends, which lost 4 bases and 3 bases, there was a span of 14 bases. The germline V gene encodes CDR1 SGHNT and CDR2 YYREEE (reference sequence). The CDR3 sequence: CASSIIQTNYEQYF. CDR3 nucleotide sequence: TGTGCCAGCAGCATTATACAGACTAACTACGAGCAGTACTTC.

V is TRBV9 and J is TRBJ2-1; 7 bases align to TRBD1. V shed 0 bases, J shed 6 bases, and the junction held 9 bases outside the gene matches. The CDR3 contains 16 residues. The germline CDR1 and CDR2 sequences are SGDLS and YYNGEE. CDR3 in DNA: TGTGCCAGCAGCGTAGTACGGGACAGAAACTCCAATGAGCAGTTCTTC. As protein: CASSVVRDRNSNEQFF.

The chain joins TRBV6-8 to TRBJ2-7; 9 bases match TRBD1. The CDR3 covers 14 residues. Trimming took 5 bases from V and 3 from J; bases not matched to a gene: 5. Per germline, CDR1 MNHGY and CDR2 SAAAGT. The CDR3 is CASSRGTGSYEQYF. In DNA, the CDR3 is TGTGCCAGCAGTAGGGGGACAGGGAGCTACGAGCAGTACTTC.

This clone was observed a handful of times. The CDR3 loop is CASSVDWRTDIQYF. CDR3 sequence (DNA): TGTGCCAGCAGCGTAGATTGGAGAACGGACATTCAGTACTTC. The chain is built from TRBV9 and TRBJ2-4; D not certain. There are 14 residues in the CDR3. Germline V gives CDR1 SGDLS, CDR2 YYNGEE. Trimming removed 0 bases at V and 8 bases at J, with 12 bases between.

The J gene is TRBJ1-3, the V gene TRBV7-3; no definite D call. From germline, CDR1 is SGHTA and CDR2 FQGTGA. V lost 8 bases to trimming and J lost 4 bases, with 9 bases between them. The CDR3 has 12 residues. The CDR3 loop is CASGDSGNTIYF. CDR3 nucleotide sequence: TGTGCCAGCGGCGACTCAGGAAACACCATATATTTT.

This clone was seen only a few times. The chain joins TRBV11-3 to TRBJ2-5; D is uncertain. The CDR3 covers 15 residues. The V gene lost 1 base and the J gene lost 2 bases, with 11 bases spanning the gap. Germline CDR1 and CDR2: SGHNT and YENEEA. DNA of the CDR3: TGTGCCAGCAGCTTAGCTGGTCAGGTACAAGAGACCCAGTACTTC. It encodes CASSLAGQVQETQYF.

This clone was counted a few times. The gene calls are TRBV29-1 and TRBJ1-1; D is unresolved. V was shortened by 3 bases and J by 3 bases, with 11 bases between the two germline ends. The CDR3 sequence is 13 residues long. The germline V gene has CDR1 SQVTM and CDR2 ANQGSEA. CDR3 sequence reads: CSVDPGTYTEAFF. CDR3 coding DNA: TGCAGCGTTGATCCGGGAACTTACACTGAAGCTTTCTTT.

The J gene is TRBJ2-1, the V gene TRBV28; 12 positions match TRBD1. The length of the CDR3 is 17 residues. Unmatched junction bases numbered 13, after V lost 6 bases and J lost 7 bases. The V gene's germline CDR1 is MDHEN and CDR2 SYDVKM. CDR3 amino acids: CASSQRPGQGAWNEQFF. In DNA form, the CDR3 reads TGTGCCAGCAGCCAGAGACCGGGACAGGGGGCTTGGAATGAGCAGTTCTTC. Full variable domain (outside the CDR3, taken from reference TRBV28 and TRBJ2-1): DVKVTQSSRYLVKRTGEKVFLECVQDMDHENMFWYRQDPGLGLRLIYFSYDVKMKEKGDIPEGYSVSREKKERFSLILESASTNQTSMYLCASSQRPGQGAWNEQFFGPGTRLTVL.

This clone came up a few times. J is TRBJ1-3 and V is TRBV9, with D possibly being TRBD1 (5 bases). The CDR3 totals 16 residues. The V and J ends lost 0 bases and 2 bases respectively, with 12 bases between them. Looked up from germline, CDR1 is SGDLS and CDR2 is YYNGEE. The CDR3 spells CASSVEGRAAGNTIYF. CDR3 in DNA: TGTGCCAGCAGCGTAGAGGGCAGGGCGGCTGGAAACACCATATATTTT.

This clone turned up a few times. This chain uses TRBV7-3 with TRBJ2-1; a possible D gene is TRBD2 (7 bases). CDR1 and CDR2 from the germline V gene are SGHTA and FQGTGA. The CDR3 covers 16 residues. V shed 5 bases and J shed 4 bases, with 18 bases lying between them. The chain's CDR3 is CASSPWGGALYNEQFF. For the CDR3, the DNA is TGTGCCAGCAGCCCCTGGGGGGGGGCCCTTTACAATGAGCAGTTCTTC.

The CDR3 DNA follows: TGTGCCAGCAGCCCCCAAGGCCGTAGCAGCACAGATACGCAGTATTTT. Translation: CASSPQGRSSTDTQYF. The rearrangement uses TRBV7-3 and TRBJ2-3; no firm D call. Germline CDR1 is SGHTA and CDR2 is FQGTGA. V lost 5 bases, J lost 0 bases, and 15 bases lay in between. The CDR3 consists of 16 residues.

This clone was counted only a few times. The chain couples TRBV7-8 to TRBJ2-7, with 7 bases fitting TRBD2. J was trimmed by 2 bases and V by 5 bases; bases with no gene match: 21. The CDR3 covers 19 residues. Germline V gives CDR1 SGHVS, CDR2 FQNEAQ. The CDR3 DNA reads as TGTGCCAGCAGCCCGATCCCGGGACGGCCGGGACTACGAACCTACGAGCAGTACTTC. Its translation: CASSPIPGRPGLRTYEQYF.

In its sample, this clone was seen a few times. V usage is TRBV28 and J usage is TRBJ1-5; D perhaps matches TRBD1 (6 bases). The V gene's germline CDR1 is MDHEN and CDR2 SYDVKM. This CDR3 contains 13 residues. Trimming removed 6 bases at V and 6 bases at J, with 12 bases between. The CDR3 protein is CASRQQGSQPQHF. The DNA for the CDR3 is TGTGCCAGCAGGCAACAGGGAAGTCAGCCCCAGCATTTT.

The chain has TRBV15 and TRBJ2-4; no firm D call. This CDR3 is built from 15 residues. V lost 5 bases, J lost 1 base, and 12 bases lay in between. Germline CDR1 and CDR2: LNHNV and YYDKDF (reference sequence). This CDR3 reads CATSQPVVAKNIQYF. In nucleotides, the CDR3 is TGTGCCACCAGCCAACCAGTCGTCGCCAAAAACATTCAGTACTTC.

The CDR3 loop is CASSLVLASSYEQYF. DNA of the CDR3: TGCGCCAGCAGCCTTGTCCTGGCCTCCTCCTACGAGCAGTACTTC. V is TRBV4-3 and J is TRBJ2-7; D not certain. Trimming pared 4 bases from V and 0 bases from J, leaving 13 bases between. CDR1 and CDR2 (germline): LGHNA, YSLEER. The CDR3 runs 15 residues.

The CDR3 loop is CASSPRGQGAWNTEAFF. CDR3 bases: TGCGCCAGCAGCCCTCGAGGGCAGGGGGCTTGGAACACTGAAGCTTTCTTT. The chain is built from TRBV5-1 and TRBJ1-1; 8 bases align to TRBD1. After removal of 4 bases from V and 1 base from J, the junction contained 12 bases not matched to a gene. This CDR3 has 17 amino acids. Per the germline V gene, CDR1 is SGHRS and CDR2 is YFSETQ.

The chain combines TRBV2 with TRBJ2-3, with 8 bases lining up with TRBD1. In germline, CDR1 is SNHLY, CDR2 FYNNEI. This CDR3 contains 13 residues. The J segment lost 4 bases and the V segment lost 4 bases, leaving 1 base of the junction unmatched. CDR3 nucleotides: TGTGCCAGCAGTGCAGGGGGCGCAGATACGCAGTATTTT. This encodes CASSAGGADTQYF.